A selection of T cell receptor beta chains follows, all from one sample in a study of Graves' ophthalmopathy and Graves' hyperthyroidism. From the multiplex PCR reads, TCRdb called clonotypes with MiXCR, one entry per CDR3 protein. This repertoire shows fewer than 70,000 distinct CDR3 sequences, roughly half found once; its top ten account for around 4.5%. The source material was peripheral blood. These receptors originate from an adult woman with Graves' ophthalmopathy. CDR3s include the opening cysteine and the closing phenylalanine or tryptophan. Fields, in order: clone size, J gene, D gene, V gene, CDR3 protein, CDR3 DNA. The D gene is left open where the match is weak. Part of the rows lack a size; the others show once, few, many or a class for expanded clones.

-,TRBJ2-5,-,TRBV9,CASSVGGGAADTQYF,TGTGCCAGCAGCGTAGGGGGTGGGGCAGCGGACACCCAGTACTTC
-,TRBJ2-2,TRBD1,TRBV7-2,CASNRQGAGELFF,TGTGCCAGCAACAGACAGGGGGCCGGGGAGCTGTTTTTT
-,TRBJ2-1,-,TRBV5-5,CAGSSFPMGYNEQFF,TGTGCAGGCAGCTCATTCCCCATGGGCTACAATGAGCAGTTCTTC
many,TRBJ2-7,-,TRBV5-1,CASSGGRGEVEQYF,TGCGCCAGCAGCGGAGGCAGGGGGGAGGTCGAGCAGTACTTC
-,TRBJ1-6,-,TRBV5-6,CASSAGGVGSPLHF,TGTGCCAGCAGTGCTGGGGGGGTCGGGTCACCCCTCCACTTT
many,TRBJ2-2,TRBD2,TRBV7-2,CASSLGGLAQNTGELFF,TGTGCCAGCAGCTTAGGGGGACTAGCACAGAACACCGGGGAGCTGTTTTTT
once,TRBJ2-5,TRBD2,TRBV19,CASSSKAGGGETQYF,TGTGCCAGTAGTTCCAAAGCGGGAGGGGGGGAGACCCAGTACTTC
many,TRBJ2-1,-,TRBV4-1,CASSRRSGYNEQFF,TGCGCCAGCAGCCGCCGGTCGGGTTACAATGAGCAGTTCTTC
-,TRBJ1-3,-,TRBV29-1,CSVSWGSGNTIYF,TGCAGCGTCTCATGGGGGTCCGGAAACACCATATATTTT
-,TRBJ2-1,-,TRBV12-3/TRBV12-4,CASTPGGRGGTDTQFF,TGTGCCAGCACCCCCGGCGGGCGAGGGGGGACAGATACGCAGTTCTTC
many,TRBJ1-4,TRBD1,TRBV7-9,CASSLAGTGGLANEKLFF,TGTGCCAGCAGCTTAGCCGGGACAGGGGGCTTGGCTAATGAAAAACTGTTTTTT
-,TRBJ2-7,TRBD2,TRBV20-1,CSAPAPILAGGLHEHYF,TGCAGTGCTCCCGCACCCATACTAGCGGGAGGGCTCCACGAGCATTACTTC
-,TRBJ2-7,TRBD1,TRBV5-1,CVSTRPGQGTYEQYF,TGCGTCAGCACACGGCCCGGACAGGGGACCTACGAGCAGTACTTC
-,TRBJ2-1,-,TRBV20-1,CSAKGGGTEQFF,TGCAGTGCAAAGGGGGGGGGCACTGAGCAGTTCTTC